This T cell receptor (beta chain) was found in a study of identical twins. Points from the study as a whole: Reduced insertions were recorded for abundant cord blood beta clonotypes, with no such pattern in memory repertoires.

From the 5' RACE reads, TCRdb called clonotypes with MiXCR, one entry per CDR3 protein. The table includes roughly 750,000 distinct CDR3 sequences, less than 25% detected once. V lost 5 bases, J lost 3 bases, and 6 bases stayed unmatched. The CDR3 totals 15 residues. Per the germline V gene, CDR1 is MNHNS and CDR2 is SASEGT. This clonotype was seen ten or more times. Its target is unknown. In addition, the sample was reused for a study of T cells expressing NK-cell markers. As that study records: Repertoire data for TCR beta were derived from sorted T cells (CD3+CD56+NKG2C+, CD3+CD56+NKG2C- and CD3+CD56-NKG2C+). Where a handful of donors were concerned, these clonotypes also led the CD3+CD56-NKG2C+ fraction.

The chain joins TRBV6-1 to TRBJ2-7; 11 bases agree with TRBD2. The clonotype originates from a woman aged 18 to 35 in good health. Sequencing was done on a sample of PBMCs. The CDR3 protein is CASSPGTSGLYEQYF. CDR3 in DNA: TGTGCCAGCAGTCCTGGGACTAGCGGACTCTACGAGCAGTACTTC.